This T cell receptor (beta chain) was sequenced in a study of regulatory T cells in long-lasting Graves disease. Through Arm-PCR of CDR3 regions and iRepertoire HTBI primers, TCR beta libraries were built. TCRdb passed the multiplex PCR reads through MiXCR, listing each CDR3 protein once. The sample gives 400,000 to 500,000 distinct CDR3 sequences, 21% of which show up once; 13% to 15% is in the top ten. Whole-study findings and limits: Persistent Graves' patients had lower TCR diversity than newly diagnosed ones. New patients shared 950 to 1,000 public clonotypes, fewer than the approximately 2,500 shared by persistent patients. Because few samples were included, accuracy may have been lower.

Trimming took off 6 bases at V and 1 base at J, with 12 bases between the two ends. The CDR3 has 14 residues. Germline loops: CDR1 DFQATT, CDR2 SNEGSKA (reference sequence). Described time point: persistent/refractory GD, antithyroid drugs over 5 years with positive TRAb. Generation of the TCR library employed RNA extracted from PBMCs. In regard to this clonotype: What it binds is not known.

The source was peripheral blood mononuclear cells (PBMCs), collected when the disease was refractory, from a patient treated with antithyroid drugs. The V and J genes are TRBV20-1 and TRBJ1-4; a weak D match, TRBD1 (5 bases). The receptor's source is a female donor with Graves disease. The CDR3 region is CSAFDSVTNEKLFF. The CDR3 nucleotides read TGCAGTGCGTTTGACAGCGTAACTAATGAAAAACTGTTTTTT.